This is a list of T cell receptor beta chains from one sample in a study of cytomegalovirus exposure and HLA in healthy donors. Profiled with immunoSEQ multiplex PCR; TCRdb holds only in-frame clones, not every one. The sample gives tens of thousands of clones, around 80% of which show up once; under 2.5% is in the top ten. Sequenced input: PBMCs. These receptors were taken from a man between 18 and 35 years old in good health and CMV-seronegative. CDR3s include the opening cysteine and the closing phenylalanine or tryptophan.

J gene,V gene,CDR3 protein
TRBJ2-1,TRBV5-1,CASSSGQSSYNEQFF
TRBJ1-3,TRBV18,CASSRGTGAGNTIYF
TRBJ1-4,TRBV5-4,CASSLGTRGRNEKLFF
TRBJ1-1,TRBV10-2,CATRTDREINPTEAFF
TRBJ1-2,TRBV5-5,CASSAPGQRLLYTF
TRBJ1-1,TRBV6-6,CASSLDRGGSEAFF
TRBJ1-2,TRBV11-2,CASSQSTGYNGYTF
TRBJ2-5,TRBV9,CASSQTSGQETQYF
TRBJ2-1,TRBV6-6,CASSSGTGRPYNEQFF
TRBJ2-1,TRBV28,CASSDGLGQGTSLNEQFF
TRBJ1-1,TRBV27,CASSTSGQGTGTEAFF
TRBJ2-1,TRBV19,CASTLLAGGYNEQFF
TRBJ1-1,TRBV5-1,CASSSTGGTEAFF
TRBJ2-2,TRBV4-3,CATPHGDLNTGELFF
TRBJ1-2,TRBV19,CASSIRRESYGYTF
TRBJ1-3,TRBV2,CASSTNGNTIYF
TRBJ1-5,TRBV25-1,CASSELGRTVFQPQHF
TRBJ2-7,TRBV5-1,CASSRDRGFEQYF
TRBJ2-5,TRBV18,CASSPSRVQETQYF
TRBJ2-1,TRBV6-5,CASRDQGSYNEQFF
TRBJ2-1,TRBV7-3,CASSSRGASSTGVNEQFF
TRBJ2-5,TRBV4-3,CASSQSFPQGGETQYF
TRBJ1-2,TRBV30,CAWRGQGAYYGYTF
TRBJ2-2,TRBV7-3,CASREGSTGELFF
TRBJ2-3,TRBV29-1,CSGLTGGTDTQYF
TRBJ1-2,TRBV5-1,CASSLDRRGYTF
TRBJ2-7,TRBV7-6,CASSLAAGLSYEQYF
TRBJ2-3,TRBV30,CAWSPRADTQYF
TRBJ2-1,TRBV2,CASIRGDRRAKNEQFF
TRBJ1-5,TRBV19,CASSRAGHLDQPQHF
TRBJ2-2,TRBV5-8,CASSLVTGRGELFF
TRBJ2-2,TRBV28,CASTARASGELGETGELFF
TRBJ1-1,TRBV9,CASSVGGEMNTEAFF
TRBJ1-2,TRBV28,CASSFTQKGQGAIGYTF
TRBJ2-5,TRBV5-1,CASSLGDRAETQYF
TRBJ1-2,TRBV7-8,CASSPLPQGANYGYTF
TRBJ2-1,TRBV7-3,CASSPEPGGREQFF
TRBJ1-2,TRBV11-2,CASSPETNYGYTF
TRBJ1-1,TRBV15,CATSRDRGNTEAFF
TRBJ2-7,TRBV7-2,CASRTGTGVYEQYF